This TCR beta chain was obtained from a study of CD8 T cells in ankylosing spondylitis. Study observations and caveats: In ankylosing spondylitis patients, matched synovial fluid reportedly showed significant enrichment of disease-linked clones. Some motif variants had been reported before (in reactive arthritis synovial fluid and blood). One TCR beta motif, made up of eight highly homologous variants, appeared characteristic of ankylosing spondylitis blood.

Germline CDR1 is MNHNY and CDR2 is SVGAGI (reference sequence). The CDR3 runs to 13 residues. Trimming left V 2 bases short and J 5 bases short, with 8 bases between. Making use of molecular barcodes, quantitative 5'-RACE generated TCR beta libraries. One entry per CDR3 protein results from TCRdb running MiXCR on the 5' RACE reads. The data show fewer than 550,000 distinct CDR3 sequences, with under 5.5% seen just once and roughly 3.5% held by the top ten. This clonotype has just a few counts. Its target is not known. The chain combines TRBV6-6 with TRBJ2-3, with unresolved D. The specimen sequenced was blood, either unsorted or a sorted T cell fraction (not recorded which). This TCR was recovered from a male donor with ankylosing spondylitis. CDR3 sequence reads: CASSYGLIDTQYF. CDR3 DNA sequence: TGTGCCAGCAGTTACGGGCTGATAGATACGCAGTATTTT.